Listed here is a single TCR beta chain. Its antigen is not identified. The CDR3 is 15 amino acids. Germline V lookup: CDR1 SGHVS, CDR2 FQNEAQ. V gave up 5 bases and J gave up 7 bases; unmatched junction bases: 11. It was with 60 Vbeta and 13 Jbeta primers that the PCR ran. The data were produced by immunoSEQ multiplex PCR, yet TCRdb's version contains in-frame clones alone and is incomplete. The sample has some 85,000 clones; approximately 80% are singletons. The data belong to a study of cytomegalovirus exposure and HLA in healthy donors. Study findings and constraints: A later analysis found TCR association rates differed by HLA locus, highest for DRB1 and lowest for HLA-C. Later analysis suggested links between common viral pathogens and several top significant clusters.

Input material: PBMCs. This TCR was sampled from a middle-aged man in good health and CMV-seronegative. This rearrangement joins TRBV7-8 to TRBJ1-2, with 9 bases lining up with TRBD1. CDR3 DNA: TGTGCCAGCAGCCCATTTGGGACAGGGAATCTTGGCTACACCTTC. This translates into CASSPFGTGNLGYTF. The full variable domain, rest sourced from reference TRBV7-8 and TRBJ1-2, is GAGVSQSPRYKVAKRGQDVALRCDPISGHVSLFWYQQALGQGPEFLTYFQNEAQLDKSGLPSDRFFAERPEGSVSTLKIQRTQQEDSAVYLCASSPFGTGNLGYTFGSGTRLTVV.